The 25 T cell receptor beta chains in this list originate from one sample, sequenced in a study of cytomegalovirus exposure and HLA in healthy donors. PCR was performed using 60 Vbeta and 13 Jbeta primers. Profiling relied on immunoSEQ multiplex PCR, and the TCRdb table lists in-frame clones only, not all of them. The sample yields around 250,000 clones, approximately 82% seen once. The sample taken for sequencing was PBMCs. The receptors stem from a woman in her fifties or sixties in good health and CMV-seropositive.

As for this clone: Other nucleotide sequences from this sample produce the same CDR3. V usage is TRBV19 and J usage is TRBJ2-2; perhaps TRBD2 as D (6 bases). The V and J ends lost 1 base and 2 bases respectively, with 8 bases between them. This CDR3 has 15 amino acids. The germline V gene has CDR1 LNHDA and CDR2 SQIVND (reference sequence). The CDR3 reads CASSIVGGNTGELFF. In DNA, the CDR3 is TGTGCCAGTAGTATAGTGGGAGGCAACACCGGGGAGCTGTTTTTT.

This clone was recorded once. The CDR3: CASSLGTGRTGELFF. As DNA, the CDR3 is TGTGCCAGCAGCTTGGGGACAGGGAGAACCGGGGAGCTGTTTTTT. The V call is TRBV5-4, the J call TRBJ2-2; 8 bases map to TRBD1. The V and J ends lost 0 bases and 5 bases, in that order; junction bases with no gene match: 3. Germline V gene lookup returns CDR1 SGHNT and CDR2 YYREEE (reference sequence). The CDR3 has 15 residues.

The CDR3 region has the DNA TGTGCCACCCGGGTACGGACGAACACCGGGGAGCTGTTTTTT. It is translated as CATRVRTNTGELFF. The chain links TRBV6-1 to TRBJ2-2; D is undetermined. Trimming left V 10 bases short and J 0 bases short, with 12 bases between. Germline CDR1 and CDR2: MNHNS and SASEGT. The CDR3 has 14 residues.

The chain employs TRBV10-2 and TRBJ2-7; 13 bases align to TRBD2. Unmatched junction bases numbered 5, after V lost 9 bases and J lost 6 bases. The CDR3 is made up of 13 amino acids. Germline CDR1 is WSHSY and CDR2 is SAAADI. The CDR3 sequence is CASTLAGGAEQYF. Here the CDR3 DNA reads TGCGCCAGTACACTAGCGGGAGGGGCCGAGCAGTACTTC.

The chain joins TRBV28 to TRBJ2-7; TRBD2 agrees at 7 bases. Trimming at V came to 4 bases and at J to 0 bases, leaving 3 bases not matched to a gene. Germline CDR1 reads MDHEN; CDR2 reads SYDVKM. This CDR3 has 14 amino acids. This CDR3 is CASSSSGTSYEQYF. In nucleotides, the CDR3 is TGTGCCAGCAGTTCGAGCGGGACCTCCTACGAGCAGTACTTC.

The V and J genes are TRBV9 and TRBJ2-1; D unclear. The CDR3 contains 15 residues. The germline V gene encodes CDR1 SGDLS and CDR2 YYNGEE. V gave up 0 bases and J gave up 6 bases, with 13 bases separating them. The CDR3 is CASSVAQLAVNEQFF. Written as DNA, the CDR3 is TGTGCCAGCAGCGTAGCCCAACTGGCGGTCAATGAGCAGTTCTTC.

V and J are TRBV7-2 and TRBJ1-1; the D is unclear. Per the germline V gene, CDR1 is SGHTA and CDR2 is FQGNSA. The CDR3 covers 17 residues. V was trimmed by 6 bases and J by 5 bases, leaving 25 bases between them. The CDR3 here is CASSLLPAGSRGTEAFF. The DNA of the CDR3 is TGTGCCAGCAGTTTATTACCAGCCGGCAGTCGGGGAACTGAAGCTTTCTTT.

The rearrangement links TRBV4-1 to TRBJ2-7; weak D call: TRBD1 (7 bases). The germline gives CDR1 MGHRA, CDR2 YSYEKL. The CDR3 loop spans 17 amino acids. With 3 bases removed from V and 3 bases from J, the gap between germline ends came to 21 bases. This CDR3 is CASSHSTGSGLIYEQYF. CDR3 nucleotide sequence: TGCGCCAGCAGCCACTCGACAGGGAGCGGGCTAATCTACGAGCAGTACTTC.

The rearrangement joins TRBV2 to TRBJ1-5, with 8 bases aligning to TRBD1. This CDR3 contains 15 residues. The germline V gene has CDR1 SNHLY and CDR2 FYNNEI. V gave up 5 bases and J gave up 1 base; unmatched junction bases: 4. The CDR3, as DNA: TGTGCCAGCAGTCAAAGGACAGGGAGCAATCAGCCCCAGCATTTT. Its protein is CASSQRTGSNQPQHF.

The chain carries TRBV5-1 and TRBJ1-1, with no clear D. V lost 1 base to trimming and J lost 1 base, with 14 bases between them. This CDR3 comprises 16 residues. CDR1 is SGHRS and CDR2 is YFSETQ in the germline V gene. Written as DNA, the CDR3 is TGCGCCAGCAGCTTGATGGCAGTTTATTCGAACACTGAAGCTTTCTTT. Its translation is CASSLMAVYSNTEAFF. Drawing the rest from reference TRBV5-1 and TRBJ1-1, the complete variable domain is KAGVTQTPRYLIKTRGQQVTLSCSPISGHRSVSWYQQTPGQGLQFLFEYFSETQRNKGNFPGRFSGRQFSNSRSEMNVSTLELGDSALYLCASSLMAVYSNTEAFFGQGTRLTVV.

This clone was seen a few times. The sample has other DNA sequences that encode this CDR3 too. The chain couples TRBV6-5 to TRBJ2-7, with 8 nucleotides matching TRBD1. Germline V gene lookup returns CDR1 MNHEY and CDR2 SVGAGI. This CDR3 is 13 amino acids long. V lost 6 bases to trimming and J lost 3 bases; unmatched junction nucleotides: 4. The CDR3 bases are TGTGCCAGCAGCCGTGGACAGGGCTACGAGCAGTACTTC. Protein product: CASSRGQGYEQYF.

The table lists this clone with a count of one. This chain joins TRBV4-1 and TRBJ2-7; D uncertain. This CDR3 region has 13 residues. Per the germline V gene, CDR1 is MGHRA and CDR2 is YSYEKL. V was shortened by 4 bases and J by 1 base, with 8 bases between the two germline ends. The DNA of the CDR3 is TGCGCCAGCAGCCCGGCTAGTTCCTACGAGCAGTACTTC. Its translation is CASSPASSYEQYF.

This rearrangement joins TRBV7-9 to TRBJ1-4, with a possible D match to TRBD1 (6 bases). The CDR3 length is 16 residues. Germline assignment: CDR1 SEHNR and CDR2 FQNEAQ (reference sequence). Trimming took off 1 base at V and 5 bases at J, with 14 bases between the two ends. In nucleotides, the CDR3 is TGTGCCAGCAGCTTAGGGCGCCGTAGGGGGAATGAAAAACTGTTTTTT. Its translation: CASSLGRRRGNEKLFF.

V and J are TRBV5-1 and TRBJ2-7; possibly TRBD2 for D (6 bases). Trimming removed 5 bases from V and 3 bases from J, with 15 bases in between. The CDR3 contains 14 residues. The germline gives CDR1 SGHRS, CDR2 YFSETQ. CDR3 DNA: TGCGCCAGCAGGCCCCCGGGAGACAACTACGAGCAGTACTTC. Amino acids: CASRPPGDNYEQYF.

The chain is built from TRBV7-3 and TRBJ2-7; D gene ambiguous. There are 13 residues in the CDR3. V was cut by 5 bases and J by 3 bases, with 11 bases left in between. The germline V gene has CDR1 SGHTA and CDR2 FQGTGA. CDR3 in DNA: TGTGCCAGCAGCCACGGCGGCAGCTACGAGCAGTACTTC. Protein: CASSHGGSYEQYF.

The gene calls are TRBV28 and TRBJ2-7, with 7 bases identical to TRBD2. J lost 0 bases, V lost 2 bases, and 4 bases had no gene match. Germline V gives CDR1 MDHEN, CDR2 SYDVKM. The CDR3 contains 15 residues. The CDR3 coding sequence is TGTGCCAGCAGTTTAGGCGGGAGCAACTCCTACGAGCAGTACTTC. Amino acids: CASSLGGSNSYEQYF.

This chain joins TRBV5-4 and TRBJ2-5; 8 nucleotides line up with TRBD2. The DNA end is more similar to TRBJ2-7, so the J call may be wrong. The CDR3 is 17 amino acids. Germline lookup yields CDR1 SGHNT and CDR2 YYREEE (reference sequence). The DNA of the CDR3 is TGTGCCAGCAGCCCGTACAGCGGGAGTGTTTCCTCCTACGAGCAGTACTTC. It encodes CASSPYSGSVSSYEQYF.

The chain couples TRBV30 to TRBJ1-6, with 8 bases identical to TRBD1. This CDR3 spans 17 amino acids. Germline CDR1 is GTSNPN and CDR2 is SVGIG (reference sequence). V lost 4 bases, J lost 2 bases, and 10 bases stayed unmatched. The CDR3 bases are TGTGCCTGGAACCCGAAAGACAGGGGAACCTATAATTCACCCCTCCACTTT. It encodes CAWNPKDRGTYNSPLHF.

Only one count was recorded for this clone. The chain couples TRBV7-2 to TRBJ2-3; D is uncertain. V lost 1 base to trimming and J lost 6 bases, with 11 bases between them. The V gene's germline CDR1 is SGHTA and CDR2 FQGNSA. The CDR3 loop spans 14 amino acids. DNA of the CDR3: TGTGCCAGCAGCTTAGAACCCGGAGCCGATACGCAGTATTTT. Protein sequence: CASSLEPGADTQYF.

Concerning this clone itself: Different DNA sequences within this sample yield the same CDR3. This rearrangement joins TRBV5-4 to TRBJ2-2; possible D gene TRBD2, 5 bases. CDR3 size: 16 residues. The germline V gene encodes CDR1 SGHNT and CDR2 YYREEE (reference sequence). Trimming took 0 bases from V and 1 from J, leaving 10 bases between them. CDR3 sequence reads: CASSLAGGLNTGELFF. The CDR3 DNA reads TGTGCCAGCAGCTTGGCCGGCGGGCTGAACACCGGGGAGCTGTTTTTT.

The chain is built from TRBV28 and TRBJ1-1, with 7 nucleotides matching TRBD1. The CDR3 covers 14 residues. Germline-derived CDR1 and CDR2 are MDHEN and SYDVKM. V gave up 6 bases and J gave up 2 bases; unmatched junction bases: 6. CDR3 loop: CASREDRVNTEAFF. DNA for the CDR3: TGTGCCAGCAGAGAAGACAGGGTCAACACTGAAGCTTTCTTT.

The rearrangement joins TRBV6-5 to TRBJ1-4; a possible D gene is TRBD1 (6 bases). Between the trimmed V and J ends, which lost 2 bases and 11 bases, there was a span of 18 bases. The CDR3 is made up of 15 amino acids. CDR1 and CDR2 from the germline V gene are MNHEY and SVGAGI. CDR3 amino acids: CASSYLQGPNGKLFF. CDR3 nucleotide sequence: TGTGCCAGCAGTTACCTACAGGGCCCGAACGGGAAACTGTTTTTT.

This clone was picked up one time. J is TRBJ2-7 and V is TRBV4-2; weak D call: TRBD2 (6 bases). V lost 2 bases and J lost 4, with 9 bases in between. This CDR3 comprises 13 residues. In germline, CDR1 is LGHNA, CDR2 YNFKEQ. CDR3 nucleotides: TGTGCCAGCAGCCAATACGGGAGTTACGAGCAGTACTTC. Its translation: CASSQYGSYEQYF.

The rearrangement uses TRBV5-1 and TRBJ2-7; 11 positions agree with TRBD2. CDR3 length: 16 amino acids. Germline CDR1 and CDR2: SGHRS and YFSETQ. V was clipped by 4 bases and J by 2 bases; unmatched bases: 8. The CDR3 spells CASSGELLAGAYEQYF. Written as DNA, the CDR3 is TGCGCCAGCAGCGGAGAACTACTAGCGGGAGCCTACGAGCAGTACTTC.

The rearrangement joins TRBV5-1 to TRBJ1-1; D possibly corresponds to TRBD1 (6 bases). Germline V gives CDR1 SGHRS, CDR2 YFSETQ. V lost 1 base to trimming and J lost 2 bases, with 12 bases between them. This CDR3 is built from 15 residues. The CDR3 reads CASSLTLDRNTEAFF. Written as DNA, the CDR3 is TGCGCCAGCAGCTTGACCCTGGACAGAAACACTGAAGCTTTCTTT.